One sample yielded the 2 T cell receptor beta chains listed below, sequenced in a study of PD-1 blockade in mismatch repair-deficient tumors. Here immunoSEQ multiplex PCR was the method, and the copy in TCRdb shows in-frame clones only, minus some. The sample lists roughly 120,000 clones, around nine tenths occurring once. This material consisted of peripheral blood, taken 72 weeks after starting pembrolizumab. Source of these receptors: an adult with mismatch repair-deficient cancer.

The rearrangement joins TRBV21-1 to TRBJ2-3; TRBD2, the table's D call, lacks a check against the DNA. TRBV21-1 is an annotated pseudogene. The CDR3 consists of 17 residues. The CDR3 spells CASRGGRTGLSTDTQYF. DNA of the CDR3: TGTGCCAGCAGGGGAGGTAGGACGGGCCTTAGCACAGATACGCAGTATTTT.

On this clone: One junction end disagrees with the germline gene, perhaps due to a read error. The V gene is TRBV28, the J gene TRBJ2-3; TRBD1 matches at 8 bases. CDR3 length equals 15 residues. Germline loops: CDR1 MDHEN, CDR2 SYDVKM. This chain's CDR3 is CASSLYRQGPDTQYF. The CDR3, as DNA: TGTGCCAGCAGCTTATACCGACAGGGGCCCGATACGCAGTATTTT.